Listed below are T cell receptor beta chains from one sample, sequenced in a study of CD8 T cells in Susac syndrome. TCRdb re-analysed the immunoSEQ multiplex PCR reads in MiXCR, keeping a single row per CDR3 protein. The table shows more than 100,000 distinct CDR3 sequences, with roughly 95% occurring only once. The specimen sequenced was CD4+ T cells from PBMCs. Receptor source: a human donor with Susac syndrome. Each CDR3 is given with its conserved first and last residue. The D gene is left open where the match is weak.

d_gene	j_gene	v_gene	CDR3aa
NA	TRBJ2-7	TRBV7-8	CASSYGPRASYEQYF
NA	TRBJ1-2	TRBV20-1	CSARIGGEGNYGYTF
NA	TRBJ2-2	TRBV4-2	CASSQDRLNTGELFF
NA	TRBJ1-1	TRBV20-1	CSAGNGAMNTEAFF
NA	TRBJ2-2	TRBV7-2	CASSPHTGELFF
TRBD1	TRBJ1-3	TRBV29-1	CSPKGGQGNTIYF
TRBD2	TRBJ2-7	TRBV29-1	CSVASGGPPYEQYF
NA	TRBJ1-2	TRBV3-1	CASSLQGRGYTF
NA	TRBJ2-7	TRBV14	CASSQDRGREQYF
NA	TRBJ2-2	TRBV6-5	CASSVRGGELFF
NA	TRBJ2-1	TRBV29-1	CSARSGAPYNEQFF
TRBD2	TRBJ2-7	TRBV7-9	CASSSSGSSYEQYF
TRBD1	TRBJ1-5	TRBV7-2	CASSLVSGGGQPQHF
TRBD1	TRBJ2-4	TRBV9	CASSAGQGSIQYF
NA	TRBJ2-1	TRBV18	CASSPQGGVSYNEQFF
NA	TRBJ1-2	TRBV29-1	CSVVHGYGYTF
TRBD2	TRBJ2-7	TRBV29-1	CSVDKAGGRNEQYF
NA	TRBJ2-3	TRBV29-1	CSVVGRRGYGDTQYF
NA	TRBJ2-2	TRBV7-9	CASSRETGELFF
NA	TRBJ2-3	TRBV5-1	CASSLEARAGTDTQYF
NA	TRBJ1-1	TRBV25-1	CASSRLASEAFF
NA	TRBJ2-3	TRBV30	CAWASDGRTDTQYF
NA	TRBJ2-3	TRBV29-1	CSVITGSTDTQYF
NA	TRBJ1-5	TRBV3-1	CASSQGLDQPQHF
TRBD2	TRBJ2-3	TRBV20-1	CSARLAQSTDTQYF
TRBD2	TRBJ2-7	TRBV20-1	CSARDATSGIYEQYF
TRBD1	TRBJ2-7	TRBV5-4	CASSASGTGFPYEQYF
NA	TRBJ1-1	TRBV11-1	CASRGDTRSNTEAFF
TRBD2	TRBJ2-5	TRBV20-1	CSAPRASGRRETQYF
NA	TRBJ2-7	TRBV18	CASSPLGGTLRYHEQYF
TRBD1	TRBJ2-7	TRBV3-1	CASSHSGTGYVEQYF